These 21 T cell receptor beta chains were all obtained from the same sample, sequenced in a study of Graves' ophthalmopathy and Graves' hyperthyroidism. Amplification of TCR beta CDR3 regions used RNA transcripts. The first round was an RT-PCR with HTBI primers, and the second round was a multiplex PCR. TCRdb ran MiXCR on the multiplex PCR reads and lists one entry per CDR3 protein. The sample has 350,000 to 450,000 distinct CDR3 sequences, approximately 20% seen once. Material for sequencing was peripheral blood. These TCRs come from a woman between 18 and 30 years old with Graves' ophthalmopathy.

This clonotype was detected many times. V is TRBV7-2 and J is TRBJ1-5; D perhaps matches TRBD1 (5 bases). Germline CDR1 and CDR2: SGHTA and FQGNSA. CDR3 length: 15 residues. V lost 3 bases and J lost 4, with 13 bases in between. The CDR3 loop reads CASSLELDRNQPQHF. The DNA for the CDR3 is TGTGCCAGCAGCTTGGAGTTAGACAGAAATCAGCCCCAGCATTTT.

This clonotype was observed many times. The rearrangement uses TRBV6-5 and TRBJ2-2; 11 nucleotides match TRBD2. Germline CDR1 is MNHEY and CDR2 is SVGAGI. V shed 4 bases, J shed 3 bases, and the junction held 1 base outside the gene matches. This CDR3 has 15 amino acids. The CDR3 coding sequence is TGTGCCAGCAGTTTTAGCGGGAGGGACACCGGGGAGCTGTTTTTT. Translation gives CASSFSGRDTGELFF.

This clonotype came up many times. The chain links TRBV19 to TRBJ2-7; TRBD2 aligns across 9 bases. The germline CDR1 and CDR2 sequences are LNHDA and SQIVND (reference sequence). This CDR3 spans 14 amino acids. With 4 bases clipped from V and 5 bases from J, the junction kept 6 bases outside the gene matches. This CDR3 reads CASSTSGMEHEQYF. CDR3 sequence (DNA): TGTGCCAGTAGTACTAGCGGGATGGAGCACGAGCAGTACTTC.

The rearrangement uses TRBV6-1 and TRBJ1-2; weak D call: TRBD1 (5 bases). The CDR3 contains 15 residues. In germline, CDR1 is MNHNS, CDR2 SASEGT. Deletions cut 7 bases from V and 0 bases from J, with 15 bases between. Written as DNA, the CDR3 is TGTGCCAGCACCCGACAGCTTTCGACTAACTATGGCTACACCTTC. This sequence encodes CASTRQLSTNYGYTF.

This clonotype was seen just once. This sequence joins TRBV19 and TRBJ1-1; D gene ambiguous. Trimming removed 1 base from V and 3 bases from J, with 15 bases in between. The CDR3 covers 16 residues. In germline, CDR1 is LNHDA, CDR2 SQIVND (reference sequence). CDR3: CASSIAGRGLDTEAFF. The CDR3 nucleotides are TGTGCCAGTAGTATAGCCGGACGAGGTCTCGACACTGAAGCTTTCTTT.

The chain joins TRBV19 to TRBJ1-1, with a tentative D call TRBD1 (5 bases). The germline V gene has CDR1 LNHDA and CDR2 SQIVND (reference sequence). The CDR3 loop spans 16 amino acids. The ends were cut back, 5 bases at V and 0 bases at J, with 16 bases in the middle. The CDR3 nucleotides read TGTGCCAGTAGTCCAAGACAGCCCGAATTGAACACTGAAGCTTTCTTT. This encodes CASSPRQPELNTEAFF.

CDR3 in amino acids: CASRGALYEQYF. CDR3 DNA: TGTGCCAGCAGGGGGGCTCTTTACGAGCAGTACTTC. The chain couples TRBV6-2 or TRBV6-3 to TRBJ2-7, with D perhaps TRBD1 (6 bases). Germline CDR1 and CDR2: MNHEY and SVGEGT. The CDR3 runs to 12 residues. V was cut by 6 bases and J by 4 bases, with 10 bases left in between.

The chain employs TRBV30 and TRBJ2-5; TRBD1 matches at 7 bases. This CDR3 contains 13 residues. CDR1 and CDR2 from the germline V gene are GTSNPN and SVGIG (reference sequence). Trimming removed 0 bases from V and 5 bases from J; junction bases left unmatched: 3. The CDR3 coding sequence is TGTGCCTGGAGTGTACAGGGGCCCGAGACCCAGTACTTC. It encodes CAWSVQGPETQYF.

In DNA, the CDR3 is TGTGCCAGCAATCCAGGGAGTACCTACGAGCAGTACTTC. It translates to CASNPGSTYEQYF. This chain links TRBV28 with TRBJ2-7; D may match TRBD1 or TRBD2 (5 bases each). V gave up 7 bases and J gave up 2 bases, with 12 bases separating them. CDR1 is MDHEN, CDR2 SYDVKM, per germline. The length of the CDR3 is 13 residues.

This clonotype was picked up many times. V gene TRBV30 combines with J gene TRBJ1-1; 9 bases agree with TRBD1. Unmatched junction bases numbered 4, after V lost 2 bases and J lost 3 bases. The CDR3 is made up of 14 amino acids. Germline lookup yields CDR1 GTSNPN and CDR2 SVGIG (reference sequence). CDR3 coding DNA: TGTGCCTGGAGTCAGACAGGGGGGGACACTGAAGCTTTCTTT. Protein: CAWSQTGGDTEAFF.

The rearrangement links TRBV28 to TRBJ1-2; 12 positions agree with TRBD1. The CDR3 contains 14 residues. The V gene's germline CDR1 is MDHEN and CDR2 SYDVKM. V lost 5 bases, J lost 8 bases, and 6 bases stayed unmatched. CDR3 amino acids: CASSGTGGPWGYTF. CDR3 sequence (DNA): TGTGCCAGCAGTGGGACAGGGGGCCCATGGGGCTACACCTTC.

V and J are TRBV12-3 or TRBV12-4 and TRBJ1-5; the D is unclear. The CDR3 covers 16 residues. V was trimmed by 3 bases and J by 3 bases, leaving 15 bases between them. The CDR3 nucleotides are TGTGCCAGCAGTTTGCAGGCCCCATTGGACAATCAGCCCCAGCATTTT. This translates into CASSLQAPLDNQPQHF.

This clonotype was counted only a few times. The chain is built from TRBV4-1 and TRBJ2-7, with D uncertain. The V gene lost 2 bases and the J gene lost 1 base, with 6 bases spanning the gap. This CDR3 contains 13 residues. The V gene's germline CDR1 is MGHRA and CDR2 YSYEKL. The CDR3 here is CASSQQLSYEQYF. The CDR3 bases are TGCGCCAGCAGCCAACAGCTTTCCTACGAGCAGTACTTC.

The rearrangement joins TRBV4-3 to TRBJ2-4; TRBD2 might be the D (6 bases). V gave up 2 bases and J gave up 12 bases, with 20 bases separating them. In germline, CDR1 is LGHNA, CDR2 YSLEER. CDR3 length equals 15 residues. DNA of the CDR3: TGCGCCAGCAGCCAAACACCGACTAGTCGTCAGGGTCAGTACTTC. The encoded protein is CASSQTPTSRQGQYF.

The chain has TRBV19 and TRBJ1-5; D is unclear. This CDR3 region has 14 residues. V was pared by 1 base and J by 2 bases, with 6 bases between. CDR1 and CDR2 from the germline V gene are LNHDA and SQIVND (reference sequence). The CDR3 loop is CASSIGPGNQPQHF. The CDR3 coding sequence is TGTGCCAGTAGTATAGGCCCAGGCAATCAGCCCCAGCATTTT. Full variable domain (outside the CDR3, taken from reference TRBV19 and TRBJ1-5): DGGITQSPKYLFRKEGQNVTLSCEQNLNHDAMYWYRQDPGQGLRLIYYSQIVNDFQKGDIAEGYSVSREKKESFPLTVTSAQKNPTAFYLCASSIGPGNQPQHFGDGTRLSIL.

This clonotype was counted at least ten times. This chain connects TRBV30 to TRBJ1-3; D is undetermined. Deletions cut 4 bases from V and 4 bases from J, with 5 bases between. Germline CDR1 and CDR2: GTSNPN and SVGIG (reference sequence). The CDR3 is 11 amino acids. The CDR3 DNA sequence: TGTGCCTGGAATATAGGAAACACCATATATTTT. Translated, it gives CAWNIGNTIYF.

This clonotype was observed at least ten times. The CDR3 DNA reads as TGTGCCAGCAGTTACGTGCTTCTCACAGGGGCGGCTGAAGCTTTCTTT. Translating it yields CASSYVLLTGAAEAFF. V usage is TRBV6-5 and J usage is TRBJ1-1; 7 nucleotides align to TRBD1. The CDR3 consists of 16 residues. Germline CDR1 MNHEY, CDR2 SVGAGI. J gave up 6 bases and V 2 bases, and 12 bases lay outside the gene matches.

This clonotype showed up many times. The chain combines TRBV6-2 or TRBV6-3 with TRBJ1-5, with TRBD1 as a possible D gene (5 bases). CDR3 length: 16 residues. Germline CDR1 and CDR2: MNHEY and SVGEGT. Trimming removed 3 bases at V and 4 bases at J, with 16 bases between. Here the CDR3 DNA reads TGTGCCAGCAGTTATCCAAGAGGGACCCTTAATCAGCCCCAGCATTTT. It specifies CASSYPRGTLNQPQHF.

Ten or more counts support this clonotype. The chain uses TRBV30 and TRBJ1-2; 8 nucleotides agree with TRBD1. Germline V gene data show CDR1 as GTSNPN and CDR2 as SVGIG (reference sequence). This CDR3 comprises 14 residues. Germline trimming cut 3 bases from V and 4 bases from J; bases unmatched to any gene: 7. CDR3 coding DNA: TGTGCCTGGAGCACGGGACAGGTGACCTATGGCTACACCTTC. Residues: CAWSTGQVTYGYTF. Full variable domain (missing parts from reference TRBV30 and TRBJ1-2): SQTIHQWPATLVQPVGSPLSLECTVEGTSNPNLYWYRQAAGRGLQLLFYSVGIGQISSEVPQNLSASRPQDRQFILSSKKLLLSDSGFYLCAWSTGQVTYGYTFGSGTRLTVV.

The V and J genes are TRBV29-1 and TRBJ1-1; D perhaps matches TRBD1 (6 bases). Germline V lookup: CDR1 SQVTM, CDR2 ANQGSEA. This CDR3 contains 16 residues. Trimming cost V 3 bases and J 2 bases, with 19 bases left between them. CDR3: CSVDGARGHGNTEAFF. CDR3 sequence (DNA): TGCAGCGTTGATGGGGCAAGGGGACACGGAAACACTGAAGCTTTCTTT.

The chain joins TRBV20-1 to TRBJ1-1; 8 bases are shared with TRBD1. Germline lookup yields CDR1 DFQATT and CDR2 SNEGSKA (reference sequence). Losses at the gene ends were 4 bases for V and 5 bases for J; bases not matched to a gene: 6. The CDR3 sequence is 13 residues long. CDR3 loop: CSANRGGFTEAFF. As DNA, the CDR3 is TGCAGTGCTAACAGGGGGGGTTTTACTGAAGCTTTCTTT.